These 21 T cell receptor beta chains originate from one sample sequenced in a study of STAT5B mutations in CD4+ large granular lymphocyte leukemia. Sequencing used immunoSEQ multiplex PCR; TCRdb keeps in-frame clones, though not all of them. The table has tens of thousands of clones, approximately 80% seen once. Sequencing was carried out using CD4+ T cells from blood buffy coats. These TCRs come from a human donor in good health.

The chain joins TRBV2 to TRBJ2-3, with 7 bases that match TRBD1. V was pared by 8 bases and J by 2 bases, with 7 bases of the junction left unmatched. The germline gives CDR1 SNHLY, CDR2 FYNNEI. The CDR3 totals 14 residues. CDR3 DNA: TGTGCCAGCCAAGGGGGCTTTTCCACAGATACGCAGTATTTT. This encodes CASQGGFSTDTQYF. The full variable domain, completed using reference TRBV2 and TRBJ2-3, is EPEVTQTPSHQVTQMGQEVILRCVPISNHLYFYWYRQILGQKVEFLVSFYNNEISEKSEIFDDQFSVERPDGSNFTLKIRSTKLEDSAMYFCASQGGFSTDTQYFGPGTRLTVL.

The chain employs TRBV6-5 and TRBJ2-7, with a weak D call TRBD1 (5 bases). The CDR3 runs to 14 residues. V lost 6 bases and J lost 2, with 14 bases in between. CDR1 and CDR2 (germline): MNHEY, SVGAGI. This chain's CDR3 is CASSMDTVTYEQYF. CDR3 in DNA: TGTGCCAGCAGCATGGACACAGTAACCTACGAGCAGTACTTC.

J is TRBJ1-1 and V is TRBV7-2; D might be TRBD1 (6 bases). Between the trimmed V and J ends, which lost 4 bases and 4 bases, there was a span of 13 bases. Looked up from germline, CDR1 is SGHTA and CDR2 is FQGNSA. CDR3 length: 14 residues. This CDR3 reads CASSWGAGVTEAFF. CDR3 sequence (DNA): TGTGCCAGCAGCTGGGGGGCCGGCGTCACTGAAGCTTTCTTT.

The chain couples TRBV7-2 to TRBJ2-1; TRBD2 is a possible D gene (5 bases). The CDR3 length is 16 residues. The germline V gene has CDR1 SGHTA and CDR2 FQGNSA. Between the trimmed V and J ends, which lost 2 bases and 3 bases, there was a span of 14 bases. CDR3 sequence (DNA): TGTGCCAGCAGCTTATGGGTCAGCGGTGTCTACAATGAGCAGTTCTTC. This gives the protein CASSLWVSGVYNEQFF.

This clone was observed a handful of times. The genes are TRBV28 and TRBJ1-1, with a weak D call TRBD1 (6 bases). The CDR3 length is 15 residues. V was shortened by 7 bases and J by 5 bases, with 20 bases between the two germline ends. The germline V gene has CDR1 MDHEN and CDR2 SYDVKM. The CDR3 region is CASIPTGTGRTEAFF. The CDR3 coding sequence is TGTGCCAGCATCCCCACCGGTACAGGGAGGACTGAAGCTTTCTTT.

This chain joins TRBV2 and TRBJ2-5, with a tentative D call TRBD1 (6 bases). The end of the DNA is better explained by TRBJ2-7, so the J call may be wrong. The CDR3 is 18 amino acids. Germline values: CDR1 SNHLY, CDR2 FYNNEI. The CDR3 sequence is CASSEAQFSRDTSYEQYF. The CDR3 DNA is TGTGCCAGCAGTGAAGCGCAATTCTCCCGGGACACCTCCTACGAGCAGTACTTC.

This clone was counted once. The chain carries TRBV7-9 and TRBJ1-6, with TRBD1 as a possible D gene (5 bases). This CDR3 comprises 16 residues. Per the germline V gene, CDR1 is SEHNR and CDR2 is FQNEAQ (reference sequence). The germline V and J ends were trimmed by 4 bases and 7 bases, with 17 bases remaining between them. This chain's CDR3 is CASSYLGALLNSPLHF. The CDR3 DNA sequence: TGTGCCAGCAGCTACCTCGGGGCCCTCTTAAATTCACCCCTCCACTTT.

The chain joins TRBV10-3 to TRBJ2-5; D gene unclear. V lost 0 bases, J lost 7 bases, and 12 bases lay in between. Per germline, CDR1 ENHRY and CDR2 SYGVKD. The CDR3 is 14 residues long. In DNA form, the CDR3 reads TGTGCCATCAGTGAGTCGCCAGCTTCGGGGACCCAGTACTTC. It encodes CAISESPASGTQYF.

J is TRBJ2-3 and V is TRBV28; D may be TRBD2 (5 bases). The CDR3 length is 15 residues. V lost 5 bases and J 10 bases, leaving 22 bases between the germline ends. Germline V gene sequence: CDR1 MDHEN, CDR2 SYDVKM. The CDR3 loop reads CASSQGAAPEGAQYF. The CDR3 DNA is TGTGCCAGCAGTCAAGGCGCAGCCCCTGAGGGCGCGCAGTATTTT.

Of note for this clone: Other DNA variants within this sample encode the same CDR3. The chain combines TRBV4-3 with TRBJ2-1; D is perhaps TRBD2 (6 bases). CDR3 length: 15 residues. The V end lost 1 base, the J end lost 1 base, and 8 bases lay between the germline ends. CDR1 and CDR2 (germline): LGHNA, YSLEER. Written as DNA, the CDR3 is TGCGCCAGCAGCCAAGCGGGGGATTCCTACAATGAGCAGTTCTTC. Protein sequence: CASSQAGDSYNEQFF.

The V call is TRBV5-1, the J call TRBJ2-5; possible D gene TRBD1, 5 bases. In germline, CDR1 is SGHRS, CDR2 YFSETQ. V dropped 0 bases and J dropped 5 bases, with 11 bases sitting between them. The CDR3 is 14 residues long. The DNA for the CDR3 is TGCGCCAGCAGCTTGGGGCAGGGTAGGGAGACCCAGTACTTC. The encoded protein is CASSLGQGRETQYF.

Here the CDR3 reads CASSHPGLNSPLHF. The CDR3, as DNA: TGTGCCAGCAGCCATCCGGGGCTTAATTCACCCCTCCACTTT. The chain is built from TRBV14 and TRBJ1-6, with D maybe TRBD1 (5 bases). The CDR3 is 14 residues long. V gave up 3 bases and J gave up 6 bases, with 9 bases separating them. The germline CDR1 and CDR2 sequences are SGHDN and FVKESK.

V and J are TRBV9 and TRBJ2-5; 14 bases are shared with TRBD2. Looked up from germline, CDR1 is SGDLS and CDR2 is YYNGEE. This CDR3 has 20 residues. V dropped 4 bases and J dropped 2; count of bases not matched to a gene: 16. CDR3 sequence: CASSRIGTSGRSWGQETQYF. The CDR3 DNA reads as TGTGCCAGCAGCAGAATCGGGACTAGCGGGAGAAGCTGGGGACAAGAGACCCAGTACTTC.

This chain joins TRBV19 and TRBJ2-5, with TRBD1 matching 7 bases. Germline CDR1 is LNHDA and CDR2 is SQIVND (reference sequence). V shed 8 bases and J 5 bases; nucleotides not matched to a gene: 14. CDR3 length: 15 residues. The CDR3 reads CASRPLEGGRETQYF. The CDR3 nucleotides are TGTGCCAGTCGACCGTTGGAAGGGGGCCGGGAGACCCAGTACTTC.

The chain has TRBV5-1 and TRBJ2-7; a weak D match, TRBD1 (5 bases). V gave up 1 base and J gave up 3 bases, with 8 bases separating them. Per germline, CDR1 SGHRS and CDR2 YFSETQ. CDR3 length: 13 amino acids. The CDR3 loop is CASSLNRNYEQYF. CDR3 bases: TGCGCCAGCAGCTTGAACAGGAACTACGAGCAGTACTTC.

The chain is built from TRBV28 and TRBJ2-7; 9 positions agree with TRBD1. CDR1 and CDR2 (germline): MDHEN, SYDVKM. With V trimmed by 11 bases and J by 3 bases, 11 bases remained unmatched. The CDR3 has 14 residues. For the CDR3, the DNA is TGTGCCGCGACTTCCGGGACAGGGCTCTACGAGCAGTACGTC. Its translation is CAATSGTGLYEQYV.

This chain links TRBV30 with TRBJ1-2; 7 bases map to TRBD1. Germline CDR1 GTSNPN, CDR2 SVGIG (reference sequence). The CDR3 has 13 residues. V lost 2 bases and J lost 6; bases outside the gene matches: 6. CDR3: CAWSPTGVDGYTF. CDR3 bases: TGTGCCTGGAGTCCAACAGGGGTGGATGGCTACACCTTC.

The chain couples TRBV29-1 to TRBJ2-3, with D possibly called TRBD1 or TRBD2 (5 bases each). There are 13 residues in the CDR3. V lost 8 bases to trimming and J lost 4 bases, with 16 bases between them. Looked up from germline, CDR1 is SQVTM and CDR2 is ANQGSEA. Here the CDR3 reads CSSRGVPSDTQYF. The CDR3 region has the DNA TGCAGCTCGAGGGGCGTTCCGTCAGATACGCAGTATTTT.

V gene TRBV11-3 combines with J gene TRBJ2-1, with 10 bases identical to TRBD2. J lost 9 bases, V lost 5 bases, and 4 bases had no gene match. The V gene's germline CDR1 is SGHNT and CDR2 YENEEA. This CDR3 region has 13 residues. The CDR3 loop reads CASSPRLAGEQFF. The CDR3 coding sequence is TGTGCCAGCAGCCCCAGACTAGCGGGTGAGCAGTTCTTC.

The chain carries TRBV19 and TRBJ1-2, with TRBD1 matching 10 bases. Per germline, CDR1 LNHDA and CDR2 SQIVND (reference sequence). V lost 5 bases and J lost 6; bases outside the gene matches: 3. The CDR3 has 13 residues. In DNA, the CDR3 is TGTGCCAGTAGTGACAGGGGGCGGGATGGCTACACCTTC. Its protein product is CASSDRGRDGYTF.

This clone was found once. The J gene is TRBJ1-6, the V gene TRBV2; D remains unclear. In germline, CDR1 is SNHLY, CDR2 FYNNEI. Between the trimmed V and J ends, which lost 4 bases and 3 bases, there was a span of 4 bases. CDR3 length: 13 amino acids. CDR3 sequence reads: CASSVGYNSPLHF. The CDR3 bases are TGTGCCAGCAGTGTTGGCTATAATTCACCCCTCCACTTT.